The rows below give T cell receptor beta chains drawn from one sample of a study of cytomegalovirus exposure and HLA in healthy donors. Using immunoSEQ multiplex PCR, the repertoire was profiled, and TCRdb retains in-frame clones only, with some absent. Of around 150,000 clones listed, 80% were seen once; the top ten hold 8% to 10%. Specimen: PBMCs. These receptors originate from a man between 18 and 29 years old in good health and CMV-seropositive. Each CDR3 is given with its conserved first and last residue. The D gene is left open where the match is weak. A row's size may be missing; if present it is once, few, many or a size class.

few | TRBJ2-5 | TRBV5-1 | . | CASSLGGQGGETQYF | TGCGCCAGCAGCTTGGGCGGACAGGGAGGGGAGACCCAGTACTTC
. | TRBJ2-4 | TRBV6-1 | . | CASSDLNIQYF | TGTGCCAGCAGTGACCTAAACATTCAGTACTTC
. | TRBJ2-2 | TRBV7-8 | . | CASRQTGAGELFF | TGTGCCAGCAGACAGACCGGGGCCGGGGAGCTGTTTTTT
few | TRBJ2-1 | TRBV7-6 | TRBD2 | CASLRIAGEEYNEQFF | TGTGCCAGTCTTCGTATAGCGGGAGAGGAGTACAATGAGCAGTTCTTC
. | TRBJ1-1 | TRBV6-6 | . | CASSYGTQNTEAFF | TGTGCCAGCAGTTACGGGACACAAAACACTGAAGCTTTCTTT
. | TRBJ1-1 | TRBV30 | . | CAWSDTGLTEAFF | TGTGCCTGGAGTGACACAGGGCTCACTGAAGCTTTCTTT
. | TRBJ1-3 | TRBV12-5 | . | CAVDSGNTIYF | TGTGCCGTGGACTCAGGAAACACCATATATTTT
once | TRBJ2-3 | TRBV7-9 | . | CASSLHLDLAQYF | TGTGCCAGCAGCTTACATCTGGACTTAGCGCAGTATTTT
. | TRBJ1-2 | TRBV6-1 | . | CASSEVVASPNYGYTF | TGTGCCAGCAGTGAAGTGGTAGCCAGCCCGAACTATGGCTACACCTTC
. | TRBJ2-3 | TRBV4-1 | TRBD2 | CASSQVRTSGSQADTQYF | TGCGCCAGCAGCCAAGTCAGGACTAGCGGGAGCCAGGCAGATACGCAGTATTTT
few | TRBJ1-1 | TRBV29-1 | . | CSVEDRRQYEAFF | TGCAGCGTTGAAGACAGGAGGCAGTATGAAGCTTTCTTT
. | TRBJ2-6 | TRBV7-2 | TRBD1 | CASSKDRVSFSGANVLTF | TGTGCCAGCAGCAAAGACAGGGTCTCCTTTTCTGGGGCCAACGTCCTGACTTTC
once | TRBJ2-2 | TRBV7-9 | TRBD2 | CASSLKREGRATGELFF | TGTGCCAGCAGCCTGAAGCGGGAGGGCCGTGCCACCGGGGAGCTGTTTTTT
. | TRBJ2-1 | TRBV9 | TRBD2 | CASSSRSNRLAGVNEQFF | TGTGCCAGCAGCTCTAGAAGTAATCGGCTAGCGGGAGTCAATGAGCAGTTCTTC
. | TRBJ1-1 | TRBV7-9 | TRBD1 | CASSPPGDTGQGLNTEAFF | TGTGCCAGCAGCCCCCCCGGGGATACGGGACAGGGCTTGAACACTGAAGCTTTCTTT
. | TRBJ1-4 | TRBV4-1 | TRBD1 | CASSRSGTGGSNEKLFF | TGCGCCAGCAGCCGATCCGGGACAGGGGGTAGTAATGAAAAACTGTTTTTT
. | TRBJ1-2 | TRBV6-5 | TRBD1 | CASSLTGQDLYGYTF | TGTGCCAGCAGTTTGACGGGACAGGATCTATATGGCTACACCTTC
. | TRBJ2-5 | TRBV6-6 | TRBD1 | CASSLAQGSGETQYF | TGTGCCAGCAGTTTGGCACAGGGGTCTGGAGAGACCCAGTACTTC
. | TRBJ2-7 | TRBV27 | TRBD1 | CASSLGQGNEQYF | TGTGCCAGCAGTTTAGGACAGGGGAACGAGCAGTACTTC
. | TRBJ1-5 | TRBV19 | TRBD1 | CASGPGQGLNQPQHF | TGTGCCAGTGGACCCGGACAGGGGCTTAATCAGCCCCAGCATTTT
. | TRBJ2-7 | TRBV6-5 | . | CASSYGRETAYEQYF | TGTGCCAGCAGTTACGGCCGGGAGACCGCCTACGAGCAGTACTTC
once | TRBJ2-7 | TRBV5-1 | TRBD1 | CASSGGTGGSYEQYF | TGCGCCAGCAGCGGCGGGACAGGGGGCTCCTACGAGCAGTACTTC
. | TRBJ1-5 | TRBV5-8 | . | CASSTARGQPQHF | TGTGCCAGCAGCACCGCCCGGGGTCAGCCCCAGCATTTT
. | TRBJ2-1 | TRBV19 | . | CASSIYDRGSSYNEQFF | TGTGCCAGTAGTATCTACGATAGGGGGAGCTCCTACAATGAGCAGTTCTTC
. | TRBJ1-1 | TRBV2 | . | CASRPGRNTEAFF | TGTGCCAGCAGGCCGGGTCGGAACACTGAAGCTTTCTTT
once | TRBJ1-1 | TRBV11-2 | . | CASSFQSREAFF | TGTGCCAGCAGCTTTCAGTCGAGGGAAGCTTTCTTT
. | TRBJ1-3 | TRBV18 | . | CASSPRGGGSGNTIYF | TGTGCCAGCTCACCACGGGGTGGAGGCTCTGGAAACACCATATATTTT
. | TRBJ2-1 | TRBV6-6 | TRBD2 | CASSPSLAEAYNEQFF | TGTGCCAGCAGTCCATCACTAGCGGAGGCCTACAATGAGCAGTTCTTC
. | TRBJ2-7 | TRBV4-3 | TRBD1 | CASSPGQGAVEQYF | TGCGCCAGCAGCCCGGGACAGGGGGCGGTCGAGCAGTACTTC
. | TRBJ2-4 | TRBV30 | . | CAWSEWAGERNIQYF | TGTGCCTGGAGTGAATGGGCAGGGGAAAGAAACATTCAGTACTTC
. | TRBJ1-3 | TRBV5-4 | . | CASSSGTGNTIYF | TGTGCCAGCAGCTCGGGAACCGGAAACACCATATATTTT
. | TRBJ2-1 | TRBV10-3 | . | CAISGVSSSYNEQFF | TGTGCCATCAGTGGGGTCTCTAGCTCCTACAATGAGCAGTTCTTC
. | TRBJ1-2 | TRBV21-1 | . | CASSNSGTGNYGYTF | TGTGCCAGCAGCAACTCCGGGACAGGGAACTATGGCTACACCTTC
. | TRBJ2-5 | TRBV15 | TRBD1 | CATSRGPGTGGETQYF | TGTGCCACCAGCAGAGGCCCCGGGACAGGGGGAGAGACCCAGTACTTC
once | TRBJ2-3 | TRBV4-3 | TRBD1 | CASSQDHRGEDTQYF | TGCGCCAGCAGCCAAGATCACAGGGGAGAAGATACGCAGTATTTT